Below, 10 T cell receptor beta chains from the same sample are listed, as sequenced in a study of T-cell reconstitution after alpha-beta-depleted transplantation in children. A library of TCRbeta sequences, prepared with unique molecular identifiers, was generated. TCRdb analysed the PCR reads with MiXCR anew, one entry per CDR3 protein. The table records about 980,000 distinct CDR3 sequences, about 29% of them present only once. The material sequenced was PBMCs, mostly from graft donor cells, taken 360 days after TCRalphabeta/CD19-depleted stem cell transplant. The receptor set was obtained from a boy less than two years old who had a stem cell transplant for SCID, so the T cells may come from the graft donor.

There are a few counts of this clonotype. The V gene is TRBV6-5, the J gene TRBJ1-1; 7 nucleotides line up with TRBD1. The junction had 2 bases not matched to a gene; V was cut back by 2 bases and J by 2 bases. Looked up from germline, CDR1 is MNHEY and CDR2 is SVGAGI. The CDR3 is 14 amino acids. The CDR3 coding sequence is TGTGCCAGCAGTTACGACAGGGTAAACACTGAAGCTTTCTTT. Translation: CASSYDRVNTEAFF.

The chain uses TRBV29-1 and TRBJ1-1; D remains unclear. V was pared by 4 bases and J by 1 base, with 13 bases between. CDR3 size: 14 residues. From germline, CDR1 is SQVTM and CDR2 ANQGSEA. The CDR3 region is CSVGGSPWNTEAFF. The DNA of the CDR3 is TGCAGCGTTGGAGGCAGCCCATGGAACACTGAAGCTTTCTTT.

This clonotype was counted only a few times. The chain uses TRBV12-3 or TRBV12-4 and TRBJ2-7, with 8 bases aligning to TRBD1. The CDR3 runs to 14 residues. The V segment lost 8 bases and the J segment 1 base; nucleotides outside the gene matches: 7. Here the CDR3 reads CASQRGTGSYEQYF. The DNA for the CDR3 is TGTGCCAGCCAGAGAGGGACAGGATCCTACGAGCAGTACTTC.

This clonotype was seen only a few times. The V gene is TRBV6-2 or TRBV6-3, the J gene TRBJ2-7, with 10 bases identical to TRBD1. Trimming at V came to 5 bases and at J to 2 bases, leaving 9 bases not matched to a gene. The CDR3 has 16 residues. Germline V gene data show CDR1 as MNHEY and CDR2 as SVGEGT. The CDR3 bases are TGTGCCAGCAGTCTTATACCGGGACAGGGGCCCTACGAGCAGTACTTC. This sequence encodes CASSLIPGQGPYEQYF.

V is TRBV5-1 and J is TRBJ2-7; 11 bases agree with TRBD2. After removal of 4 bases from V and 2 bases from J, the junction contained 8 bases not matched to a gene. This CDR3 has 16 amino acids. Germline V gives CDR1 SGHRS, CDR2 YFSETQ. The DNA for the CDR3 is TGCGCCAGCAGCGGATGGACTAGCGGGCTTACCTACGAGCAGTACTTC. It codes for CASSGWTSGLTYEQYF.

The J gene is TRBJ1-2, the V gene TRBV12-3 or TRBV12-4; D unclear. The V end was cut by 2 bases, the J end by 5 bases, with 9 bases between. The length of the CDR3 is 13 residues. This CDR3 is CASSLPMKYGYTF. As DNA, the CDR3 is TGTGCCAGCAGTTTACCCATGAAATATGGCTACACCTTC.

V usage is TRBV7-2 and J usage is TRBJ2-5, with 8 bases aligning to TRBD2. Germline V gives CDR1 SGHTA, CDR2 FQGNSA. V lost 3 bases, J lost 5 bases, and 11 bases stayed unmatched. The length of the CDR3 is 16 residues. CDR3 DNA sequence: TGTGCCAGCAGCTTCGGTCATCGGGGGGGAAGGGAGACCCAGTACTTC. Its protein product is CASSFGHRGGRETQYF.

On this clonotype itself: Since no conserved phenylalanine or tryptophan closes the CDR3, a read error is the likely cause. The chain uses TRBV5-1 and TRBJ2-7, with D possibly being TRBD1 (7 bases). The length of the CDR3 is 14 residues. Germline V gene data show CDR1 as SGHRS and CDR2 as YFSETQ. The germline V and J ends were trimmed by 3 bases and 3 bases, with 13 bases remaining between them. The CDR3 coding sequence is TGCGCCAGCAGCTATAACAGGGGACTCTACGAGCAGTACATC. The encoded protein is CASSYNRGLYEQYI.

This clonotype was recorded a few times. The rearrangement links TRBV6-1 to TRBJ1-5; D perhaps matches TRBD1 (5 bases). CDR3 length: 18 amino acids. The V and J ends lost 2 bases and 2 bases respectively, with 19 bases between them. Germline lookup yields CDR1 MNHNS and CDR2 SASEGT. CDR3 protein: CASSEWVGAEVGNQPQHF. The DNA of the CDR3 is TGTGCCAGCAGTGAATGGGTCGGGGCCGAAGTAGGCAATCAGCCCCAGCATTTT.

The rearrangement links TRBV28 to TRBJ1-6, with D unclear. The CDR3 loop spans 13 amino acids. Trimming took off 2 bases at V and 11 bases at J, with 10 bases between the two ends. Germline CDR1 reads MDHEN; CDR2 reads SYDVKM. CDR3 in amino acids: CASSLPSVPPLHF. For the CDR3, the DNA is TGTGCCAGCAGTTTACCAAGTGTACCACCCCTCCACTTT.